This T cell receptor beta chain was captured by sequencing in a study of Ad26.COV2.S vaccination and SARS-CoV-2 variants. On the study more broadly: Dosing was one shot or two shots 56 days apart. Study-level results: Post-vaccination breadth of spike-specific CD8+ and CD4+ T cell responses was reportedly substantial.

Treatment indicated: some 19 received Ad26.COV2.S at low or high dose, single or two shots; roughly five received placebo; per-sample allocation not given. Sampling was performed 63 days after the first vaccine or placebo injection. Data came from immunoSEQ multiplex PCR; TCRdb stores just in-frame clones and leaves some out. The data contain 510,000 or so clones, roughly 87% of them singletons. Trimming left V 6 bases short and J 4 bases short, with 13 bases between. Germline V lookup: CDR1 MNHEY, CDR2 SVGAGI. This CDR3 region has 15 residues. Points on this clone: Its specificity is unknown.

The sequence was collected from a person aged 18 to 65 who received the Ad26.COV2.S COVID-19 vaccine or a placebo. The chain has TRBV6-5 and TRBJ1-6, with D perhaps TRBD1 (5 bases). Sequenced here: peripheral blood, sampled in a trial of Ad26.COV2.S vaccine versus placebo. CDR3 in DNA: TGTGCCAGCAGAGGGGCATTGGGATATAATTCACCCCTCCACTTT. It specifies CASRGALGYNSPLHF.